These T cell receptor beta chains were read from a single sample in a study of beta chain features in type 1 diabetes. Libraries were prepared by immunoSEQ multiplex PCR; TCRdb keeps only in-frame clonotypes and omits some of them. The sample lists hundreds of thousands of clones, roughly a sixth occurring once. The material sequenced was naive CD4+ T cells from blood. The receptor source for this set is a man aged 18 to 35 in good health. Both conserved end residues are part of each CDR3. A D gene is named only where the DNA matches it firmly. Some rows have no size entry. The others give once, few or many, or a class for an expanded clone.

v_call	j_call	cdr3_length	d_call	clone_size	cdr3_aa	cdr3_nt
TRBV4-2	TRBJ2-2	16	TRBD2	NA	CASSHTGLADTGELFF	TGTGCCAGCAGCCATACGGGACTAGCGGACACCGGGGAGCTGTTTTTT
TRBV10-3	TRBJ2-2	16	NA	NA	CAISDWDTANTGELFF	TGTGCCATCAGTGATTGGGACACCGCGAACACCGGGGAGCTGTTTTTT
TRBV27	TRBJ1-1	13	NA	NA	CASSFSRNTEAFF	TGTGCCAGCAGTTTCAGTAGGAACACTGAAGCTTTCTTT
TRBV30	TRBJ2-1	13	NA	few	CACTPRDSIPPVF	TGTGCCTGTACCCCCCGGGACTCCATCCCGCCTGTCTTC
TRBV4-2	TRBJ2-6	16	NA	NA	CASSQIRNTGANVLTF	TGTGCCAGCAGCCAAATAAGAAATACTGGGGCCAACGTCCTGACTTTC
TRBV4-2	TRBJ2-7	16	TRBD2	few	CASSQGALAGVYEQYF	TGTGCCAGCAGCCAAGGGGCCTTAGCGGGAGTCTACGAGCAGTACTTC
TRBV18	TRBJ2-1	17	TRBD2	NA	CASSPPGLAGALSEQFF	TGTGCCAGCTCACCACCGGGACTAGCGGGGGCTTTAAGTGAGCAGTTCTTC
TRBV6-5	TRBJ2-7	14	TRBD1	NA	CASHPGGRAYEQYF	TGTGCCAGCCACCCAGGGGGACGGGCCTACGAGCAGTACTTC
TRBV4-3	TRBJ2-2	15	NA	few	CASSPLGANTGELFF	TGCGCCAGCAGTCCACTGGGAGCGAACACCGGGGAGCTGTTTTTT
TRBV7-9	TRBJ1-1	13	NA	NA	CASSPGMNTEAFF	TGTGCCAGCAGCCCAGGGATGAACACTGAAGCTTTCTTT
TRBV23-1	TRBJ2-3	17	NA	NA	CASSQKKRGAGHKAQYF	TGCGCCAGCAGTCAAAAGAAAAGGGGCGCAGGTCATAAGGCGCAGTATTTT
TRBV30	TRBJ1-3	15	NA	few	CAWSSDRFSGNTIYF	TGTGCCTGGAGTTCCGACAGGTTCTCTGGAAACACCATATATTTT
TRBV15	TRBJ2-5	14	NA	NA	CATSRVSARETQYF	TGTGCCACCAGCAGAGTCTCAGCACGGGAGACCCAGTACTTC
TRBV7-2	TRBJ1-5	16	NA	few	CASSLNGQRINQPQHF	TGTGCCAGCAGCCTTAACGGACAGCGTATTAATCAGCCCCAGCATTTT
TRBV7-8	TRBJ2-5	15	TRBD2	few	CASSLEGGTSGSQYF	TGTGCCAGCAGCTTAGAGGGAGGGACTAGCGGGAGTCAGTACTTC
TRBV4-3	TRBJ2-1	17	TRBD2	NA	CASSQDRLAGGPNEQFF	TGCGCCAGCAGCCAAGACAGACTAGCGGGGGGGCCCAATGAGCAGTTCTTC
TRBV18	TRBJ2-5	15	NA	NA	CASSPQRQGGETQYF	TGTGCCAGCTCACCACAAAGACAGGGAGGAGAGACCCAGTACTTC
TRBV19	TRBJ2-4	13	TRBD1	NA	CASNLDRGAIQYF	TGTGCCAGTAACCTGGACAGGGGAGCCATTCAGTACTTC
TRBV7-9	TRBJ2-3	14	NA	NA	CASSLTFSYDTQYF	TGTGCCAGCAGCTTAACGTTCTCGTATGATACGCAGTATTTT
TRBV5-6	TRBJ1-1	12	NA	once	CASSLSGMGAFF	TGTGCCAGCAGCCTTTCGGGGATGGGAGCTTTCTTT
TRBV29-1	TRBJ2-3	17	TRBD2	NA	CSVGGLAGGIATDTQYF	TGCAGCGTTGGGGGGCTAGCGGGAGGGATCGCTACAGATACGCAGTATTTT
TRBV20-1	TRBJ2-5	11	NA	few	CSASPSPTQYF	TGCAGTGCTAGCCCCTCCCCGACCCAGTACTTC
TRBV28	TRBJ1-2	14	NA	few	CASSSPDSGYGYTF	TGTGCCAGCAGTTCCCCCGATTCAGGGTATGGCTACACCTTC
TRBV7-2	TRBJ2-5	14	TRBD2	NA	CASSARGVGETQYF	TGTGCCAGCAGCGCACGGGGGGTCGGGGAGACCCAGTACTTC
TRBV28	TRBJ1-6	14	NA	few	CASSLTGLNSPLHF	TGTGCCAGCAGTCTCACGGGCCTCAATTCACCCCTCCACTTT
TRBV15	TRBJ1-2	12	NA	NA	CATKRGNYGYTF	TGTGCCACCAAGCGGGGTAACTATGGCTACACCTTC
TRBV5-1	TRBJ1-2	13	NA	NA	CASSLEWIYGYTF	TGCGCCAGCAGCTTGGAATGGATTTATGGCTACACCTTC
TRBV29-1	TRBJ2-7	14	NA	NA	CSVGGTTYSYEQYF	TGCAGCGTGGGGGGCACGACTTACTCCTACGAGCAGTACTTC
TRBV7-3	TRBJ2-1	18	TRBD2	few	CASSLGPSGRRGYNEQFF	TGTGCCAGCAGCTTAGGTCCTAGCGGGAGAAGGGGATACAATGAGCAGTTCTTC
TRBV7-6	TRBJ1-2	14	TRBD1	few	CASSPRDSDYGYTF	TGTGCCAGCAGCCCCCGGGACAGCGATTATGGCTACACCTTC
TRBV10-3	TRBJ2-1	15	TRBD1	few	CAISTDRGGYNEQFF	TGTGCCATCAGTACGGACAGGGGAGGCTACAATGAGCAGTTCTTC
TRBV28	TRBJ1-5	16	TRBD1	NA	CASSPGDRSHNQPQHF	TGTGCCAGCAGTCCAGGGGACAGGAGTCACAATCAGCCCCAGCATTTT
TRBV10-3	TRBJ1-2	14	TRBD1	NA	CAISPHQDRGSYTF	TGTGCCATCAGTCCCCACCAAGACAGGGGGAGCTACACCTTC
TRBV6-5	TRBJ1-1	13	NA	few	CASSYLGRTEAFF	TGTGCCAGCAGTTACCTTGGCCGAACTGAAGCTTTCTTT
TRBV28	TRBJ1-1	11	NA	few	CASSLGYEAFF	TGTGCCAGCAGTTTAGGATATGAAGCTTTCTTT
TRBV30	TRBJ2-3	17	NA	few	CAWSVSKMQQSTDTQYF	TGTGCCTGGAGTGTAAGTAAGATGCAACAAAGCACAGATACGCAGTATTTT
TRBV7-2	TRBJ2-7	17	TRBD2	few	CASSLGGLAGFTYEQYF	TGTGCCAGCAGCTTGGGAGGACTAGCGGGGTTCACCTACGAGCAGTACTTC
TRBV15	TRBJ2-3	15	NA	few	CATSREMGSTDTQYF	TGTGCCACCAGCAGAGAAATGGGGAGCACAGATACGCAGTATTTT
TRBV10-3	TRBJ2-1	14	NA	NA	CAISGQSSYNEQFF	TGTGCCATCAGTGGACAGAGCTCCTACAATGAGCAGTTCTTC
TRBV20-1	TRBJ2-3	11	NA	few	CSAQEGSGQYF	TGCAGTGCCCAAGAGGGTAGCGGGCAGTATTTT
TRBV18	TRBJ2-7	16	NA	NA	CASSGLLIGKFYEQYF	TGTGCCAGCTCAGGCCTCTTAATCGGGAAATTCTACGAGCAGTACTTC
TRBV28	TRBJ2-7	12	NA	NA	CASRLQGYEQYF	TGTGCCAGCAGACTCCAGGGCTACGAGCAGTACTTC
TRBV7-2	TRBJ2-3	14	NA	NA	CASSTHRAADTQYF	TGTGCCAGCAGCACTCACCGGGCCGCGGATACGCAGTATTTT
TRBV5-1	TRBJ1-5	17	TRBD1	few	CASSFAPGQGGGQPQHF	TGCGCCAGCAGCTTTGCCCCGGGACAGGGGGGCGGACAGCCCCAGCATTTT
TRBV7-2	TRBJ2-7	14	NA	NA	CASSLAIVSYEQYF	TGTGCCAGCAGCTTAGCTATCGTCTCCTACGAGCAGTACTTC
TRBV5-1	TRBJ2-5	14	NA	NA	CASSLGTAAATQYF	TGCGCCAGCAGCTTGGGGACAGCCGCGGCGACCCAGTACTTC
TRBV27	TRBJ2-5	17	NA	NA	CASSFGWTVKSTETQYF	TGTGCCAGCAGTTTTGGCTGGACAGTTAAGAGCACAGAGACCCAGTACTTC
TRBV27	TRBJ1-6	14	TRBD1	NA	CASSSDREGSPLHF	TGTGCCAGCAGTTCGGACAGGGAAGGTTCACCCCTCCACTTT
TRBV28	TRBJ1-5	14	NA	few	CASSLGGSYQPQHF	TGTGCCAGTAGTCTGGGGGGCTCCTATCAGCCCCAGCATTTT
TRBV6-5	TRBJ1-2	14	NA	NA	CASSWDIASGGYTF	TGTGCCAGCAGCTGGGACATCGCATCGGGCGGCTACACCTTC
TRBV5-1	TRBJ2-7	12	TRBD1	NA	CASRGTGNEQYF	TGCGCCAGCAGGGGGACAGGGAACGAGCAGTACTTC
TRBV10-3	TRBJ1-1	16	TRBD1	NA	CAISDPTGTGATEAFF	TGTGCCATCAGTGATCCTACCGGGACAGGGGCCACTGAAGCTTTCTTT
TRBV28	TRBJ2-7	14	NA	NA	CASIRSPGVYEQYF	TGTGCCAGCATCCGATCGCCGGGAGTTTACGAGCAGTACTTC